This is a list of T cell receptor beta chains from one sample in a study of blood T cell repertoires in COVID-19. Method: immunoSEQ multiplex PCR; TCRdb's copy keeps in-frame clones and lacks some. The sample records tens of thousands of clones, around 86% being singletons. Specimen: peripheral blood. These TCRs come from a man between 60 and 70 years old with COVID-19, enrolled during active disease. Both conserved end residues are trimmed from each CDR3.

CDR3: ASSRTAATNEKLF
V: TRBV9
length: 13

CDR3: ASSSWTSGRLVDEQF
V: TRBV27
length: 15

CDR3: ASRAGTSGRLVTDTQY
V: TRBV2
length: 16

CDR3: ASSLAVGNYGYT
V: TRBV16
length: 12

CDR3: ASGLGVGGYEQY
V: TRBV12-5
length: 12

CDR3: ATLAPPHTEAF
V: TRBV12-3/TRBV12-4
length: 11

CDR3: ASSIDLGSASNQPQH
V: TRBV19
length: 15

CDR3: ASSAQDREANEQF
V: TRBV9
length: 13

CDR3: ASSSADSSPTDTQY
V: TRBV7-9
length: 14

CDR3: ASSAQGVHQPQH
V: TRBV2
length: 12

CDR3: ASSVLDNEQF
V: TRBV9
length: 10

CDR3: ASSLVCDRVILYEQY
V: TRBV5-1
length: 15

CDR3: ASSQGRSEQY
V: TRBV4-2
length: 10

CDR3: SVEGTDTEAF
V: TRBV29-1
length: 10

CDR3: SASNRGRGTEAF
V: TRBV20-1
length: 12

CDR3: AGGESRNSYEQY
V: TRBV2
length: 12

CDR3: ASSPPGGDSNYGYT
V: TRBV18
length: 14

CDR3: ASSIGHNYLNQPQH
V: TRBV19
length: 14

CDR3: ATSGQGDTEAF
V: TRBV24-1
length: 11

CDR3: ASTMGQVGELF
V: TRBV6-5
length: 11

CDR3: ASSTPGLLTHEQY
V: TRBV7-9
length: 13

CDR3: ASSIAGFEAF
V: TRBV19
length: 10

CDR3: ASSFRGGGSNTIY
V: TRBV7-2
length: 13

CDR3: AISRDKYSGNTIY
V: TRBV10-3
length: 13

CDR3: ASSPWRDSYNEQF
V: TRBV5-5
length: 13

CDR3: ASSTTGDTEAF
V: TRBV7-2
length: 11

CDR3: ASSEREHTQY
V: TRBV2
length: 10

CDR3: ASSSRETVTDTQY
V: TRBV11-3
length: 13

CDR3: ASSLDLIVSGELF
V: TRBV11-3
length: 13

CDR3: ASSQGHSNQPQH
V: TRBV4-1
length: 12

CDR3: ASSLGGLATNEQF
V: TRBV11-2
length: 13

CDR3: ARGTGTGHNEQF
V: TRBV7-9
length: 12

CDR3: ASSLLVGEGTDTQY
V: TRBV4-2
length: 14

CDR3: SVGSASHGYT
V: TRBV29-1
length: 10

CDR3: ASSYGGARDTQY
V: TRBV6-5
length: 12

CDR3: ASSQLATSSYNEQF
V: TRBV4-1
length: 14

CDR3: ASSQEGGNYEQY
V: TRBV3-1/TRBV3-2
length: 12

CDR3: ASRGQAGKSPNYGYT
V: TRBV2
length: 15

CDR3: ASRKGQYSNQPQH
V: TRBV6-5
length: 13

CDR3: ASSVGQETSYT
V: TRBV11-2
length: 11

CDR3: ASSQAIDLDNYT
V: TRBV4-1
length: 12

CDR3: ASSPRRDTEAF
V: TRBV7-8
length: 11

CDR3: SVHQGDTQY
V: TRBV29-1
length: 9

CDR3: ASIVSDTQY
V: TRBV2
length: 9

CDR3: ASSPPGQGGLEQY
V: TRBV6-6
length: 13

CDR3: ASSFDKRSDRNTGELF
V: TRBV7-6
length: 16

CDR3: ASSQEPRTVFGYT
V: TRBV3-1/TRBV3-2
length: 13

CDR3: ASSQGERENAGELF
V: TRBV3-1/TRBV3-2
length: 14

CDR3: ASRKGASGANVLT
V: TRBV6-5
length: 13

CDR3: ASIRGQGNQPQH
V: TRBV6-5
length: 12

CDR3: ASSQGGRSEKLF
V: TRBV3-1/TRBV3-2
length: 12

CDR3: ASSPQGARSEKLF
V: TRBV16
length: 13

CDR3: ASSEALWAAYEQY
V: TRBV2
length: 13

CDR3: ASSSDGGGEKLF
V: TRBV3-1/TRBV3-2
length: 12

CDR3: AWSKQGELGYT
V: TRBV30
length: 11

CDR3: ASSFHRDRVSAF
V: TRBV6-5
length: 12

CDR3: ATSDRTDYQPQH
V: TRBV24-1
length: 12

CDR3: ASSPYSDTQY
V: TRBV7-2
length: 10

CDR3: ASSLGQAYNEKLF
V: TRBV7-9
length: 13